The clone carrying this T cell receptor (beta chain) was observed a few times. Its antigen remains unidentified. Based on clinical symptoms, serum thyroxine and TRAb, thyroid ultrasound and orbital computed tomography, diagnoses were reached. The data belong to a study of T cells in Graves' hyperthyroidism and ophthalmopathy. In the study overall: Peripheral blood was secured at the point of initial diagnosis, before any treatment. Study observations and caveats: Prediction of ophthalmopathy progression came a median roughly 6.7 months pre-onset. Peripheral blood also featured most of the thyroid clonotypes expanded above 0.001.

There were TCR beta CDR3 regions amplified from RNA transcripts. The study used the HTBI primer set for a first-round RT-PCR of the TCR CDR3. TCRdb itself ran the multiplex PCR reads through MiXCR, one entry per CDR3 protein. The data show about 290,000 distinct CDR3 sequences, with about 13% seen just once and 7.9% held by the top ten. The V end was cut by 11 bases, the J end by 0 bases, with 20 bases between. The CDR3 sequence is 16 residues long. Germline-derived CDR1 and CDR2 are MNHEY and SMNVEV (reference sequence). The sequencing input was blood. This rearrangement joins TRBV27 to TRBJ1-3; a weak D match, TRBD1 (6 bases). The source of this sequence is a woman in her 40s with Graves' hyperthyroidism. The CDR3: CAPQKGGDSSGNTIYF. The DNA of the CDR3 is TGTGCCCCTCAGAAGGGGGGCGATTCCTCTGGAAACACCATATATTTT.